These T cell receptor beta chains were read from a single sample in a study of OX40 agonist ivuxolimab in advanced cancers. Clones were read by immunoSEQ multiplex PCR, and TCRdb kept only the in-frame ones, dropping some. In the table there are tens of thousands of clones, 84% of which are singletons. Material: CD4+ or CD8+ T cells sorted from blood, obtained in a trial of the OX40 agonist ivuxolimab. The receptors were gathered from an adult with an advanced solid tumor such as melanoma, head and neck, liver or kidney cancer. CDR3s include the opening cysteine and the closing phenylalanine or tryptophan. D genes are given only for firm matches. Not every row has a clone size; where given, it reads once, few, many or a size class.

v_gene	d_gene	abundance	j_gene	len	CDR3aa	CDR3nt
TRBV9	TRBD2	-	TRBJ2-7	15	CASSVGTSGSYEQYF	TGTGCCAGCAGCGTCGGGACTAGCGGCTCCTACGAGCAGTACTTC
TRBV2	-	-	TRBJ1-2	12	CASSRDTYGYTF	TGTGCCAGCAGTCGGGACACCTATGGCTACACCTTC
TRBV2	-	-	TRBJ2-7	14	CASIGTLTSYEQYF	TGTGCCAGCATTGGGACGCTTACCTCCTACGAGCAGTACTTC
TRBV15	TRBD1	-	TRBJ1-1	16	CATSRDTTGGNTEAFF	TGTGCCACCAGCAGGGACACGACAGGGGGCAACACTGAAGCTTTCTTT
TRBV20-1	-	-	TRBJ2-7	11	CSARANYEQYF	TGCAGTGCTAGAGCTAATTACGAGCAGTACTTC
TRBV25-1	-	-	TRBJ1-1	15	CASSGLGLVNTEAFF	TGTGCCAGCAGTGGGTTAGGACTCGTGAACACTGAAGCTTTCTTT
TRBV2	-	-	TRBJ2-1	13	CASRGATYNEQFF	TGTGCCAGCAGGGGGGCCACCTACAATGAGCAGTTCTTC
TRBV7-2	-	-	TRBJ1-5	14	CASSTRASGQPQHF	TGTGCCAGCAGCACCCGGGCATCGGGTCAGCCCCAGCATTTT
TRBV25-1	-	-	TRBJ2-2	13	CASNSLDTGELFF	TGTGCCAGCAATTCGTTGGACACCGGGGAGCTGTTTTTT
TRBV5-5	-	-	TRBJ2-7	15	CASSLGYSISYEQYF	TGTGCCAGCAGCTTGGGTTACAGCATCTCCTACGAGCAGTACTTC
TRBV28	-	once	TRBJ2-6	16	CASSPPRDSGANVLTF	TGTGCCAGCAGTCCCCCACGGGACTCTGGGGCCAACGTCCTGACTTTC
TRBV11-2	-	once	TRBJ2-1	15	CASSLGGSHFNEQFF	TGTGCCAGCAGCTTAGGAGGTTCGCACTTCAATGAGCAGTTCTTC
TRBV7-6	TRBD2	-	TRBJ2-3	16	CASSPVRAGGTDTQYF	TGTGCCAGCAGCCCCGTCAGGGCGGGGGGCACAGATACGCAGTATTTT
TRBV20-1	-	-	TRBJ2-7	10	CSASILGEYF	TGCAGTGCTAGCATTCTAGGCGAGTACTTC
TRBV5-1	TRBD2	once	TRBJ2-7	21	CASSLKVRGRPRTSGSYEQYF	TGCGCCAGCAGCTTGAAGGTCCGCGGCAGACCAAGGACTAGCGGTTCCTACGAGCAGTACTTC
TRBV5-4	-	-	TRBJ2-6	15	CASSQDSSGANVLTF	TGTGCCAGCAGCCAGGACAGCTCTGGGGCCAACGTCCTGACTTTC
TRBV9	-	-	TRBJ2-2	16	CASSVGGLGPSGELFF	TGTGCCAGCAGCGTAGGGGGCTTGGGGCCGTCCGGGGAGCTGTTTTTT
TRBV19	-	-	TRBJ1-1	15	CASSMGRGYVIEAFF	TGTGCCAGTAGTATGGGGCGAGGGTATGTCATTGAAGCTTTCTTT
TRBV19	-	-	TRBJ1-1	13	CASSIDLNTEAFF	TGTGCCAGTAGTATCGATTTGAACACTGAAGCTTTCTTT
TRBV29-1	TRBD1	-	TRBJ1-1	14	CSVRTGGGNTEAFF	TGCAGCGTTCGGACAGGGGGCGGGAACACTGAAGCTTTCTTT
TRBV20-1	-	-	TRBJ2-7	11	CSARTNYEQYF	TGCAGTGCTAGGACTAATTACGAGCAGTACTTC
TRBV5-5	-	-	TRBJ1-3	14	CASSLLRIGNTIYF	TGTGCCAGCAGCTTGTTACGGATTGGAAACACCATATATTTT
TRBV11-2	TRBD2	few	TRBJ2-1	16	CASSSISGAAYNEQFF	TGTGCCAGCAGCTCAATTAGCGGGGCCGCCTACAATGAGCAGTTCTTC
TRBV6-5	TRBD1	-	TRBJ1-1	15	CASSYPTGAGTEAFF	TGTGCCAGCAGTTACCCGACAGGGGCGGGCACTGAAGCTTTCTTT
TRBV5-1	-	once	TRBJ2-2	11	CASTRLGELFF	TGCGCCAGCACTCGGCTAGGGGAGCTGTTTTTT
TRBV29-1	-	-	TRBJ2-3	13	CSAHDRFTDTQYF	TGCAGCGCTCATGACAGGTTCACAGATACGCAGTATTTT
TRBV6-1	-	-	TRBJ2-3	14	CASSEAPAGDTQYF	TGTGCCAGCAGTGAAGCGCCGGCTGGGGATACGCAGTATTTT
TRBV2	-	-	TRBJ1-5	14	CASSTVYSNQPQHF	TGTGCCAGCAGTACAGTGTATAGCAATCAGCCCCAGCATTTT
TRBV29-1	TRBD2	-	TRBJ2-5	12	CSFSREGETQYF	TGCAGCTTTTCCAGGGAGGGGGAGACCCAGTACTTC
TRBV27	TRBD2	-	TRBJ2-7	15	CASSPLAGDGKEQYF	TGTGCCAGCAGTCCACTAGCGGGAGATGGGAAGGAGCAGTACTTC
TRBV4-1	TRBD1	-	TRBJ1-1	19	CASSQARGTGPDLGTEAFF	TGCGCCAGCAGCCAAGCACGGGGGACAGGTCCAGACCTGGGCACTGAAGCTTTCTTT
TRBV27	-	-	TRBJ1-4	14	CASSQTTTGEKLFF	TGTGCCAGCAGTCAGACTACGACGGGGGAAAAACTGTTTTTT
TRBV20-1	-	-	TRBJ2-1	11	CSAPSGHEQFF	TGCAGTGCTCCATCAGGGCATGAGCAGTTCTTC
TRBV6-5	TRBD1	-	TRBJ1-1	14	CASSYGTGNTEAFF	TGTGCCAGCAGTTATGGGACAGGGAACACTGAAGCTTTCTTT
TRBV5-4	TRBD2	-	TRBJ2-3	16	CASSLGAGVVTDTQYF	TGTGCCAGCAGCTTGGGTGCGGGAGTGGTCACAGATACGCAGTATTTT
TRBV28	-	-	TRBJ1-5	14	CASRTGTSNQPQHF	TGTGCCAGCAGGACGGGGACAAGCAATCAGCCCCAGCATTTT
TRBV6-1	TRBD1	-	TRBJ1-4	12	CAVTGPNEKLFF	TGTGCCGTGACAGGGCCTAATGAAAAACTGTTTTTT
TRBV7-2	-	-	TRBJ2-7	14	CASSDTMDSYEQYF	TGTGCCAGCAGCGACACCATGGACAGCTACGAGCAGTACTTC
TRBV19	-	-	TRBJ1-1	16	CASSMETLIENTEAFF	TGTGCCAGTAGTATGGAGACACTGATAGAAAACACTGAAGCTTTCTTT
TRBV28	TRBD2	-	TRBJ2-7	17	CASSFPKRTSDPHEQYF	TGTGCCAGCAGTTTTCCTAAAAGGACTAGCGACCCTCACGAGCAGTACTTC
TRBV30	-	-	TRBJ1-4	15	CAWRFSGSPNEKLFF	TGTGCCTGGAGATTTTCTGGTAGCCCAAATGAAAAACTGTTTTTT
TRBV4-3	-	-	TRBJ2-1	16	CASSQDLVASLNEQFF	TGCGCCAGCAGCCAAGATCTAGTAGCGTCCCTCAATGAGCAGTTCTTC
TRBV4-1	TRBD2	-	TRBJ2-7	17	CASSRLPLAGGSYEQYF	TGCGCCAGCAGCCGATTGCCCCTAGCGGGAGGGTCCTACGAGCAGTACTTC
TRBV2	-	-	TRBJ2-7	15	CASSGEAGPLYEQYF	TGTGCCAGCAGTGGGGAAGCGGGTCCGCTCTACGAGCAGTACTTC
TRBV5-1	-	few	TRBJ2-2	16	CASSLSGTLNTGELFF	TGCGCCAGCAGCTTGTCTGGGACTTTGAACACCGGGGAGCTGTTTTTT
TRBV6-5	-	-	TRBJ2-3	14	CATDNVRGTDTQYF	TGTGCCACTGATAATGTGAGGGGCACAGATACGCAGTATTTT
TRBV30	-	few	TRBJ1-4	10	CAWSNVKLFF	TGTGCCTGGAGTAATGTAAAACTGTTTTTT
TRBV4-3	TRBD2	-	TRBJ2-5	15	CASSQAAGGGKTQYF	TGCGCCAGCAGCCAAGCAGCGGGAGGCGGGAAGACCCAGTACTTC
TRBV29-1	TRBD1	-	TRBJ2-7	13	CSARGDRGYEQYF	TGCAGCGCCCGGGGGGACAGGGGCTACGAGCAGTACTTC
TRBV29-1	-	-	TRBJ1-4	12	CSVGSPNEKLFF	TGCAGCGTTGGAAGTCCTAATGAAAAACTGTTTTTT
TRBV10-2	TRBD1	-	TRBJ1-1	13	CASRRTGDTEAFF	TGCGCCAGCAGAAGGACAGGGGACACTGAAGCTTTCTTT
TRBV5-5	TRBD1	-	TRBJ2-4	17	CASSWYGTDVAKNIQYF	TGTGCCAGCAGCTGGTACGGGACAGACGTAGCCAAAAACATTCAGTACTTC
TRBV4-1	TRBD2	-	TRBJ2-3	16	CASSRLAGGFTDTQYF	TGCGCCAGCAGCCGACTAGCGGGAGGGTTCACAGATACGCAGTATTTT